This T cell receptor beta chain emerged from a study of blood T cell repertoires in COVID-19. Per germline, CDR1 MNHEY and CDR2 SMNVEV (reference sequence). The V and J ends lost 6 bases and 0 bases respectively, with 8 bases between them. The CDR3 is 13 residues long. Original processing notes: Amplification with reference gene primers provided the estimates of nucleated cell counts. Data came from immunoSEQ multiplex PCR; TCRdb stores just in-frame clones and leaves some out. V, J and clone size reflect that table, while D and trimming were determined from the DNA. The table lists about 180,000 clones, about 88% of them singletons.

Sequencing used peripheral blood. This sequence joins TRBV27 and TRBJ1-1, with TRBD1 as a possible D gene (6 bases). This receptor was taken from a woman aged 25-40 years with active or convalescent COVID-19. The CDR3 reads CASSGQLNTEAFF. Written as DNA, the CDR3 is TGTGCCAGCAGCGGACAGTTGAACACTGAAGCTTTCTTT.